The entry that follows covers one T cell receptor (beta chain) sequence. Its antigen is not identified. This record belongs to a study of T cell responses to AZD1222 COVID-19 vaccine. V was clipped by 3 bases and J by 12 bases; unmatched bases: 7. The CDR3 covers 13 residues. Germline CDR1 reads LGHDT; CDR2 reads YNNKEL (reference sequence). Study outcomes and limitations: Donors were largely white British and mainly female; clonal diversity was possibly underestimated. Only five to seven AZD1222 recipients were seropositive at baseline. Spike regions recognized by vaccine-associated CD4 TCRs spanned the protein, led by 160-218 and 743-854.

The assay was immunoSEQ multiplex PCR, and TCRdb's table has in-frame clones only and misses some. This sample carries fewer than 90,000 clones, 80% to 95% of them seen once, and the ten largest clones take roughly 11%. The chain links TRBV3-1 (or the pseudogene TRBV3-2) to TRBJ2-1; TRBD2 matches at 8 bases. The source of this sequence is an adult who received the AZD1222 COVID-19 vaccine. Sequenced material: peripheral blood, taken 28 days after the second AZD1222 dose. The CDR3, as DNA: TGTGCCAGCAGCCACGCGCGGGAGGTAGGGCAGTTCTTC. This translates into CASSHAREVGQFF.